This T cell receptor (beta chain) was recovered during a study of T cells after yellow fever vaccination. Study observations and caveats: It was the secondary response that reached its peak faster, day 5 versus 15, but it was weaker.

This clonotype was seen at least ten times. No antigen is known for it. This CDR3 has 17 amino acids. The V segment lost 6 bases and the J segment 1 base; nucleotides outside the gene matches: 9. TCRdb recomputed calls from the 5' RACE reads with MiXCR, one row per CDR3 protein. The table shows around 310,000 distinct CDR3 sequences, with around 3.9% occurring only once. The rearrangement links TRBV12-3 or TRBV12-4 to TRBJ2-4, with 10 bases fitting TRBD2. This specimen consisted of PBMCs, obtained on the day of the yellow fever booster vaccination. This sequence was found in a man between 18 and 35 years old who received the YFV17D yellow fever vaccine. The CDR3 is CASSFWRGLAAKNIQYF. CDR3 nucleotides: TGTGCCAGCAGCTTCTGGAGGGGACTAGCGGCCAAAAACATTCAGTACTTC.